This T cell receptor (beta chain) was retrieved from a study of CD8+CD57+ T cells in acquired aplastic anemia. About the study: Mean DNA quantity obtained from sorted CD4+ and CD8+ cells was 3.2 ug. In CD4+ cells, healthy donors produced an average of around 9.9 million reads.

The table lists this clonotype with many counts. No antigen is known for it. Broader study findings: The same twenty-nine CD8+ CDR3 sequences occurred in patients and in controls.

The V end lost 3 bases, the J end lost 2 bases, and 17 bases lay between the germline ends. Germline CDR1 reads DFQATT; CDR2 reads SNEGSKA (reference sequence). The CDR3 length is 16 residues. Genomic DNA served as template for TCR beta VDJ and CDR3 profiling. TCRdb reanalysed the reads using MiXCR and keeps one entry per CDR3 protein. Of around 200,000 distinct CDR3 sequences detected, roughly half appear once; the ten largest clones hold roughly 15%. This TCR came from a human donor in good health, serving as a control. The sample was sorted CD4+, CD8+, or CD8+CD57+ T cells (not recorded which) from PBMCs. This rearrangement joins TRBV20-1 to TRBJ1-5; weak D call: TRBD1 (5 bases). The CDR3 here is CSASRVAGGGNQPQHF. The CDR3, as DNA: TGCAGTGCTAGTCGGGTGGCGGGGGGTGGCAATCAGCCCCAGCATTTT.